Listed below are T cell receptor beta chains from one sample, sequenced in a study of T cell repertoires in cytomegalovirus infection. TCRdb independently ran MiXCR on the reads; one entry per CDR3 protein. The sample carries hundreds of thousands of distinct CDR3 sequences, around 29% recorded once. The antigens these receptors bind are not known. The sequenced sample was cultured CD8+ T cells from PBMCs, obtained from culture after CMV antigen stimulation. These receptors were taken from a human donor in good health (CMV status not recorded). Some clones in this sample may be carry-over from other donors' samples. CDR3s include the opening cysteine and the closing phenylalanine or tryptophan. The D gene is left open where the match is weak. Not all rows give a size; the values are once, few, many and, for expanded clones, a class.

d_call	clone_size	cdr3_length	j_call	v_call	cdr3_aa
NA	NA	17	TRBJ1-6	TRBV7-9	CASSLGAGSSYNSPLHF
TRBD1	NA	15	TRBJ1-3	TRBV4-3	CASSQSGDSGNTIYF
NA	NA	14	TRBJ1-1	TRBV7-2	CASSTGPGNTEAFF
NA	many	16	TRBJ2-1	TRBV7-6	CASSPTDRNSYNEQFF
TRBD1	few	17	TRBJ2-1	TRBV10-3	CAIRVLSEQGANNEQFF
NA	many	15	TRBJ2-1	TRBV12-3/TRBV12-4	CASSFPGGLINEQFF
NA	few	16	TRBJ2-1	TRBV5-4	CASSPLPASSYNEQFF
NA	NA	17	TRBJ2-1	TRBV2	CASSEGYGTGVYDEQFF
NA	NA	16	TRBJ1-6	TRBV2	CASSVDRSSYNSPLHF
NA	NA	14	TRBJ1-6	TRBV12-3/TRBV12-4	CASTPGLYNSPLHF